The rows below give T cell receptor beta chains drawn from one sample of a study of blood T cell repertoires in COVID-19. Sequenced by immunoSEQ multiplex PCR; TCRdb stores in-frame clones only, minus some. Counted here are more than 250,000 clones, around 85% occurring once; the ten biggest clones make up about 2.2%. The sequenced sample consisted of peripheral blood. These receptors all come from a woman in her twenties or thirties who had recovered from COVID-19. The CDR3 runs from the conserved cysteine through the conserved F or W. A D gene is named only where the DNA matches it firmly. Size is stated for part of the rows, as once, few or many counts, or as a class when the clone is expanded.

clone_size: NA; j_call: TRBJ1-2; d_call: NA; v_call: TRBV14; cdr3_nt: TGTGCCAGCAGCCTTCTCGGGGGGTATGGCTACACCTTC; cdr3_aa: CASSLLGGYGYTF
clone_size: NA; j_call: TRBJ2-5; d_call: NA; v_call: TRBV10-3; cdr3_nt: TGTGCCATCAGTGACCCTGGGACTTACTCTCTAGAGACCCAGTACTTC; cdr3_aa: CAISDPGTYSLETQYF
clone_size: NA; j_call: TRBJ2-7; d_call: NA; v_call: TRBV5-6; cdr3_nt: TGTGCCAGCAGCTTGGAGACTGATCCCTACGAGCAGTACTTC; cdr3_aa: CASSLETDPYEQYF
clone_size: NA; j_call: TRBJ2-1; d_call: TRBD2; v_call: TRBV24-1; cdr3_nt: TGTGCCACCAGTGACACTCTCACTAGCGGGAGTCTCGATGAGCAGTTCTTC; cdr3_aa: CATSDTLTSGSLDEQFF
clone_size: NA; j_call: TRBJ1-1; d_call: NA; v_call: TRBV3-1/TRBV3-2; cdr3_nt: TGTGCCAGCAGCCAACTCGGGGGTGGCACTGAAGCTTTCTTT; cdr3_aa: CASSQLGGGTEAFF
clone_size: NA; j_call: TRBJ1-1; d_call: TRBD1; v_call: TRBV29-1; cdr3_nt: TGCAGCGTTCGGACAGGGACCAACACTGAAGCTTTCTTT; cdr3_aa: CSVRTGTNTEAFF
clone_size: NA; j_call: TRBJ1-1; d_call: TRBD1; v_call: TRBV5-5; cdr3_nt: TGTGCCAGCAGTTCAACAGGGGGCACTGAAGCTTTCTTT; cdr3_aa: CASSSTGGTEAFF
clone_size: NA; j_call: TRBJ1-2; d_call: TRBD1; v_call: TRBV30; cdr3_nt: TGTGCCTGGGGAAGGGACAGGGGGGACTATGGCTACACCTTC; cdr3_aa: CAWGRDRGDYGYTF
clone_size: NA; j_call: TRBJ2-7; d_call: TRBD1; v_call: TRBV2; cdr3_nt: TGTGCCAGCAGGATTATGGACAGGACCTACGAGCAGTACTTC; cdr3_aa: CASRIMDRTYEQYF
clone_size: NA; j_call: TRBJ1-6; d_call: TRBD1; v_call: TRBV5-4; cdr3_nt: TGTGCCAGCAGCTCCGGGACAGGGGAACCCCAGCTCCACTTT; cdr3_aa: CASSSGTGEPQLHF
clone_size: once; j_call: TRBJ2-1; d_call: NA; v_call: TRBV5-4; cdr3_nt: TGTGCCAGCAGCTACGACAGTAATGAGCAGTTCTTC; cdr3_aa: CASSYDSNEQFF
clone_size: NA; j_call: TRBJ2-4; d_call: TRBD1; v_call: TRBV19; cdr3_nt: TGTGCCAGTGGGGACAGGGGGCGCGAGGGAGACATTCAGTACTTC; cdr3_aa: CASGDRGREGDIQYF
clone_size: NA; j_call: TRBJ1-3; d_call: NA; v_call: TRBV7-8; cdr3_nt: TGTGCCAGCAGCCCGACATCTTCGACTGGAAACACCATATATTTT; cdr3_aa: CASSPTSSTGNTIYF
clone_size: NA; j_call: TRBJ1-1; d_call: TRBD1; v_call: TRBV7-9; cdr3_nt: TGTGCCAGCAGCGGATGGGACAGGGAAGGAATCACTGAAGCTTTCTTT; cdr3_aa: CASSGWDREGITEAFF
clone_size: once; j_call: TRBJ2-1; d_call: NA; v_call: TRBV6-5; cdr3_nt: TGTGCCAGCAGTTCCTATACTGATGAGCAGTTCTTC; cdr3_aa: CASSSYTDEQFF
clone_size: NA; j_call: TRBJ2-3; d_call: TRBD2; v_call: TRBV6-1; cdr3_nt: TGTGCCAGCAGTGAAGTAGGCGGGAGGCAAAATACGCAGTATTTT; cdr3_aa: CASSEVGGRQNTQYF
clone_size: NA; j_call: TRBJ1-2; d_call: NA; v_call: TRBV29-1; cdr3_nt: TGCAGCGTTGAAGGTACGAGGGGCTACACCTTC; cdr3_aa: CSVEGTRGYTF
clone_size: NA; j_call: TRBJ2-1; d_call: NA; v_call: TRBV19; cdr3_nt: TGTGCCAGTAGAGGACAGAGCTCCTACAATGAGCAGTTCTTC; cdr3_aa: CASRGQSSYNEQFF
clone_size: few; j_call: TRBJ1-3; d_call: TRBD1; v_call: TRBV7-2; cdr3_nt: TGTGCCAGCAGCTTCGGGACAGGTTCATCTGGAAACACCATATATTTT; cdr3_aa: CASSFGTGSSGNTIYF
clone_size: NA; j_call: TRBJ1-4; d_call: NA; v_call: TRBV6-5; cdr3_nt: TGTGCCAGCACCAGGGAGGGGTTTTCGTCTGAAAAACTGTTTTTT; cdr3_aa: CASTREGFSSEKLFF
clone_size: NA; j_call: TRBJ2-7; d_call: NA; v_call: TRBV6-5; cdr3_nt: TGTGCCAGCAGTTACTTGAGGGACACCTCGAACCAGCAGTACTTC; cdr3_aa: CASSYLRDTSNQQYF
clone_size: NA; j_call: TRBJ2-2; d_call: NA; v_call: TRBV7-2; cdr3_nt: TGTGCCAGCAGCTTAGTACAGTACACCGGGGAGCTGTTTTTT; cdr3_aa: CASSLVQYTGELFF
clone_size: NA; j_call: TRBJ2-3; d_call: TRBD2; v_call: TRBV6-5; cdr3_nt: TGTGCCAGCAGTTTCCTAGCGGGAGCCACAGATACGCAGTATTTT; cdr3_aa: CASSFLAGATDTQYF
clone_size: NA; j_call: TRBJ2-2; d_call: NA; v_call: TRBV28; cdr3_nt: TGTGCCAGCAGGTACTCTAGGAACACCGGGGAGCTGTTTTTT; cdr3_aa: CASRYSRNTGELFF
clone_size: NA; j_call: TRBJ1-5; d_call: TRBD1; v_call: TRBV7-6; cdr3_nt: TGTGCCAGCACCCTCGGGTCAGGGGGAGATCAGCCCCAGCATTTT; cdr3_aa: CASTLGSGGDQPQHF
clone_size: few; j_call: TRBJ2-7; d_call: TRBD2; v_call: TRBV4-2; cdr3_nt: TGTGCCAGCAGCCAGACTAGCGGGGTCTCCTACGAGCAGTACTTC; cdr3_aa: CASSQTSGVSYEQYF
clone_size: NA; j_call: TRBJ1-6; d_call: NA; v_call: TRBV6-1; cdr3_nt: TGTGCCAGCAGTGAAATAGACGTCAGGGTCGCGCAAAATTCACCCCTCCACTTT; cdr3_aa: CASSEIDVRVAQNSPLHF
clone_size: NA; j_call: TRBJ2-7; d_call: NA; v_call: TRBV27; cdr3_nt: TGTGCCAGCAGTTTAACAAACTCCTACGAGCAGTACTTC; cdr3_aa: CASSLTNSYEQYF
clone_size: NA; j_call: TRBJ1-1; d_call: NA; v_call: TRBV27; cdr3_nt: TGTGCCAGCAGTCCCGCCCAGAAGAACACTGAAGCTTTCTTT; cdr3_aa: CASSPAQKNTEAFF
clone_size: NA; j_call: TRBJ1-4; d_call: NA; v_call: TRBV18; cdr3_nt: TGTGCCAGCTCAGTCGGGACTTCAACTAATGAAAAACTGTTTTTT; cdr3_aa: CASSVGTSTNEKLFF
clone_size: NA; j_call: TRBJ1-2; d_call: NA; v_call: TRBV4-2; cdr3_nt: TGTGCCAGCAGCCAAGAGGATGGGAGGATTCACTATGGCTACACCTTC; cdr3_aa: CASSQEDGRIHYGYTF
clone_size: NA; j_call: TRBJ2-5; d_call: NA; v_call: TRBV27; cdr3_nt: TGTGCCAGCAGTTTATCGAGGGATGGACGAGGAGAGACCCAGTACTTC; cdr3_aa: CASSLSRDGRGETQYF
clone_size: NA; j_call: TRBJ2-5; d_call: TRBD2; v_call: TRBV9; cdr3_nt: TGTGCCAGCAGCGTAGGTGGGCGGGAGGAGGAGACCCAGTACTTC; cdr3_aa: CASSVGGREEETQYF
clone_size: NA; j_call: TRBJ2-2; d_call: TRBD2; v_call: TRBV27; cdr3_nt: TGTGCCAGCAGTTTGGGGGTGGGGCTAGCGGGGATCACCGGGGAGCTGTTTTTT; cdr3_aa: CASSLGVGLAGITGELFF
clone_size: NA; j_call: TRBJ1-2; d_call: NA; v_call: TRBV27; cdr3_nt: TGTGCCAGCAGTTTACAGGGCGACTATGGCTACACCTTC; cdr3_aa: CASSLQGDYGYTF
clone_size: NA; j_call: TRBJ2-2; d_call: TRBD2; v_call: TRBV5-4; cdr3_nt: TGTGCCAGCAGCCCGCTAGCGGGAGGGGTCGGGGAGCTGTTTTTT; cdr3_aa: CASSPLAGGVGELFF
clone_size: NA; j_call: TRBJ2-3; d_call: TRBD2; v_call: TRBV4-2; cdr3_nt: TGTGCCAGCAGCCAAGAAGCGGGGGGGCCAGATACGCAGTATTTT; cdr3_aa: CASSQEAGGPDTQYF
clone_size: NA; j_call: TRBJ2-3; d_call: TRBD2; v_call: TRBV6-4; cdr3_nt: TGTGCCAGCAGCGAAGCGGGGGCTGCAGATACGCAGTATTTT; cdr3_aa: CASSEAGAADTQYF
clone_size: NA; j_call: TRBJ2-5; d_call: TRBD1; v_call: TRBV6-1; cdr3_nt: TGTGCCAGCAGTGAAGGGCAGGGGGCTCTCGAGACCCAGTACTTC; cdr3_aa: CASSEGQGALETQYF
clone_size: NA; j_call: TRBJ1-6; d_call: NA; v_call: TRBV28; cdr3_nt: TGTGCCAGCAGTTTGGGGGCCGGGTATAATTCACCCCTCCACTTT; cdr3_aa: CASSLGAGYNSPLHF
clone_size: NA; j_call: TRBJ1-1; d_call: NA; v_call: TRBV5-6; cdr3_nt: TGTGCCAGCAGCTTGGGAGATAACACTGAAGCTTTCTTT; cdr3_aa: CASSLGDNTEAFF
clone_size: NA; j_call: TRBJ2-3; d_call: TRBD1; v_call: TRBV2; cdr3_nt: TGTGCCAGCCGGGACAGGGTATTTGGAGATACGCAGTATTTT; cdr3_aa: CASRDRVFGDTQYF
clone_size: once; j_call: TRBJ2-3; d_call: NA; v_call: TRBV11-3; cdr3_nt: TGTGCCAGCAGCCCCTTTTCCCGGACAGATACGCAGTATTTT; cdr3_aa: CASSPFSRTDTQYF
clone_size: NA; j_call: TRBJ2-7; d_call: TRBD2; v_call: TRBV5-6; cdr3_nt: TGTGCCAGCAGCCCTTCCCTACCTTCTAGCGGTGCTGAGTACGAGCAGTACTTC; cdr3_aa: CASSPSLPSSGAEYEQYF
clone_size: NA; j_call: TRBJ2-1; d_call: TRBD2; v_call: TRBV6-5; cdr3_nt: TGTGCCACGTCGAGCGGGAGGGGCACCAATGAGCAGTTCTTC; cdr3_aa: CATSSGRGTNEQFF
clone_size: NA; j_call: TRBJ1-2; d_call: TRBD1; v_call: TRBV5-1; cdr3_nt: TGCGCCAGCAGCCCAATTGGACAGGGCCCGGATGGCTACACCTTC; cdr3_aa: CASSPIGQGPDGYTF
clone_size: NA; j_call: TRBJ2-7; d_call: NA; v_call: TRBV4-1; cdr3_nt: TGCGCCAGCAGCCAAGGGTGGGAGGCCCTTCGATACGAGCAGTACTTC; cdr3_aa: CASSQGWEALRYEQYF
clone_size: once; j_call: TRBJ2-1; d_call: NA; v_call: TRBV7-4; cdr3_nt: TGTGCCAGCAGCCGGTTTTACAATGAGCAGTTCTTC; cdr3_aa: CASSRFYNEQFF
clone_size: NA; j_call: TRBJ2-1; d_call: TRBD1; v_call: TRBV2; cdr3_nt: TGTGCCAGCAGTAAACCAATAATATACCTCGCCGGGACAGGGGTTGAGCAGTTCTTC; cdr3_aa: CASSKPIIYLAGTGVEQFF
clone_size: NA; j_call: TRBJ2-1; d_call: NA; v_call: TRBV19; cdr3_nt: TGTGCCAGTAGTATTCACGGTGGTGAGCAGTTCTTC; cdr3_aa: CASSIHGGEQFF
clone_size: NA; j_call: TRBJ1-1; d_call: NA; v_call: TRBV5-8; cdr3_nt: TGTGCCAGCAGCTTGCCGGCTGAAGCTTTCTTT; cdr3_aa: CASSLPAEAFF